The clone carrying this TCR beta chain was seen once. The data stem from a study of blood T cell repertoires in COVID-19. Assay: immunoSEQ multiplex PCR; the TCRdb copy retains only in-frame clones and omits some. The sample consists of 45,000 or so clones, under 90% of them appearing once. V was pared by 5 bases and J by 8 bases, with 11 bases of the junction left unmatched. CDR1 and CDR2 from the germline V gene are MDHEN and SYDVKM. The CDR3 covers 15 residues. The chain uses TRBV28 and TRBJ2-1; 8 nucleotides line up with TRBD1. Sequenced material: peripheral blood. This TCR was recovered from a woman aged 70-85 years with acute or convalescent COVID-19. The CDR3 here is CASSGSYQGADEQFF. The CDR3 region has the DNA TGTGCCAGCAGTGGATCATACCAGGGGGCGGATGAGCAGTTCTTC.